These 27 T cell receptor beta chains were sequenced from one sample in a study of CD8+ T cells in alopecia areata. Treatment here: oral pan-JAK inhibitor, 5-10 mg twice daily. As the sequencing template, cDNA was produced by extracting RNA and reverse transcribing it. Method: immunoSEQ multiplex PCR; TCRdb's copy keeps in-frame clones and lacks some. The sample yields about 190,000 clones, more than 55% seen once. The material sequenced was CD4+ T cells sorted from blood, taken around week 50, from a patient treated with tofacitinib. All receptors come from a human donor with alopecia areata.

The rearrangement links TRBV29-1 to TRBJ1-1; D is unclear. The V end lost 4 bases, the J end lost 1 base, and 10 bases lay between the germline ends. Germline CDR1 SQVTM, CDR2 ANQGSEA. The CDR3 sequence is 13 residues long. CDR3 DNA sequence: TGCAGCGTTGGCCCCTGGGGGAACACTGAAGCTTTCTTT. Encoded protein: CSVGPWGNTEAFF. The full variable domain, with the rest looked up from reference TRBV29-1 and TRBJ1-1, is SAVISQKPSRDICQRGTSLTIQCQVDSQVTMMFWYRQQPGQSLTLIATANQGSEATYESGFVIDKFPISRPNLTFSTLTVSNMSPEDSSIYLCSVGPWGNTEAFFGQGTRLTVV.

V and J are TRBV11-2 and TRBJ2-5; D gene ambiguous. This CDR3 contains 15 residues. Germline lookup yields CDR1 SGHAT and CDR2 FQNNGV. V dropped 4 bases and J dropped 7 bases, with 19 bases sitting between them. The CDR3 bases are TGTGCCAGCAGCTCCGCCGGCTTCCCGTTCGCGACCCAGTACTTC. The encoded protein is CASSSAGFPFATQYF.

The sample holds a few counts of this clone. The chain couples TRBV7-8 to TRBJ2-1; the D gene is possibly TRBD2 (5 bases). V shed 0 bases and J shed 6 bases, with 12 bases lying between them. CDR1 is SGHVS and CDR2 is FQNEAQ in the germline V gene. This CDR3 region has 15 residues. CDR3 protein: CASSLARNRGNEQFF. In DNA, the CDR3 is TGTGCCAGCAGCTTAGCGCGAAATCGGGGCAATGAGCAGTTCTTC. The whole variable domain, remainder taken from reference TRBV7-8 and TRBJ2-1, is GAGVSQSPRYKVAKRGQDVALRCDPISGHVSLFWYQQALGQGPEFLTYFQNEAQLDKSGLPSDRFFAERPEGSVSTLKIQRTQQEDSAVYLCASSLARNRGNEQFFGPGTRLTVL.

The CDR3 spells CAWSGWTGGDGYTF. The CDR3 region has the DNA TGTGCCTGGAGTGGGTGGACAGGGGGAGATGGCTACACCTTC. The chain combines TRBV30 with TRBJ1-2, with TRBD1 matching 10 bases. The CDR3 is 14 residues long. CDR1 and CDR2 (germline): GTSNPN, SVGIG (reference sequence). The ends lost 1 base at V and 6 bases at J; junction bases unmatched: 5.

This chain connects TRBV7-2 to TRBJ2-5; D is undetermined. Germline CDR1 and CDR2: SGHTA and FQGNSA. With 5 bases removed from V and 5 bases from J, the gap between germline ends came to 12 bases. The CDR3 is 13 amino acids. CDR3: CASSPTGAETQYF. Written as DNA, the CDR3 is TGTGCCAGCAGCCCTACTGGAGCGGAGACCCAGTACTTC.

The CDR3 DNA follows: TGCAGCGTTGTATTCGGGCTTAGCACAGATACGCAGTATTTT. Translating it yields CSVVFGLSTDTQYF. The rearrangement joins TRBV29-1 to TRBJ2-3; D remains unclear. There are 14 residues in the CDR3. V lost 4 bases and J 0 bases, leaving 11 bases between the germline ends. Germline V gene lookup returns CDR1 SQVTM and CDR2 ANQGSEA.

The rearrangement links TRBV4-3 to TRBJ1-2; TRBD1 matches at 7 bases. V lost 0 bases and J lost 7; bases outside the gene matches: 2. The CDR3 consists of 13 residues. The germline CDR1 and CDR2 sequences are LGHNA and YSLEER. The CDR3 protein is CASSQEGGGGYTF. CDR3 in DNA: TGCGCCAGCAGCCAAGAAGGGGGCGGTGGCTACACCTTC.

A note on this clone: Additional DNA sequences in this sample encode the identical CDR3. The genes are TRBV5-1 and TRBJ2-3; D possibly corresponds to TRBD2 (5 bases). The germline V gene has CDR1 SGHRS and CDR2 YFSETQ. The CDR3 is 15 residues long. V was trimmed by 1 base and J by 4 bases, leaving 13 bases between them. The CDR3 region has the DNA TGCGCCAGCAGCTTGCGTGGACTCGCGGCAGATACGCAGTATTTT. This translates into CASSLRGLAADTQYF.

The chain combines TRBV7-6 with TRBJ2-2; TRBD1 agrees at 9 bases. The V and J ends lost 4 bases and 7 bases, in that order; junction bases with no gene match: 7. The CDR3 length is 15 residues. The germline CDR1 and CDR2 sequences are SGHVS and FNYEAQ. The CDR3 sequence: CASSSRQGVGGELFF. In DNA, the CDR3 is TGTGCCAGCAGCTCAAGACAGGGGGTAGGCGGGGAGCTGTTTTTT. Together with reference TRBV7-6 and TRBJ2-2, the CDR3 gives the full variable domain: GAGVSQSPRYKVTKRGQDVALRCDPISGHVSLYWYRQALGQGPEFLTYFNYEAQQDKSGLPNDRFSAERPEGSISTLTIQRTEQRDSAMYRCASSSRQGVGGELFFGEGSRLTVL.

Note on this clone: The same CDR3 arises from other DNA sequences in this sample as well. The chain carries TRBV30 and TRBJ1-5, with D unresolved. The CDR3 contains 13 residues. V lost 0 bases and J 7 bases, leaving 10 bases between the germline ends. Germline V gene data show CDR1 as GTSNPN and CDR2 as SVGIG (reference sequence). The CDR3 DNA sequence: TGTGCCTGGAGTGTGGCGGGTTACCAGCCCCAGCATTTT. Amino acid sequence: CAWSVAGYQPQHF.

This chain uses TRBV29-1 with TRBJ2-3, with TRBD1 as a possible D gene (6 bases). Germline V gene sequence: CDR1 SQVTM, CDR2 ANQGSEA. This CDR3 has 14 amino acids. V was trimmed by 7 bases and J by 0 bases, leaving 14 bases between them. The CDR3 DNA is TGCAGCGGCCAAAGGACAGATAGCACAGATACGCAGTATTTT. It is translated as CSGQRTDSTDTQYF.

The V and J genes are TRBV30 and TRBJ2-7; D may match TRBD1 or TRBD2 (5 bases each). The CDR3 has 12 residues. The V gene lost 6 bases and the J gene lost 6 bases, with 15 bases spanning the gap. Germline-derived CDR1 and CDR2 are GTSNPN and SVGIG (reference sequence). The CDR3 bases are TGTGCCTGTCAGTCGGGGCTGTCCGAGCAGTACTTC. Its protein is CACQSGLSEQYF.

The chain employs TRBV4-3 and TRBJ1-4; no clear D. Germline loops: CDR1 LGHNA, CDR2 YSLEER. V lost 3 bases to trimming and J lost 4 bases, with 6 bases between them. There are 13 residues in the CDR3. CDR3 sequence (DNA): TGCGCCAGCAGCCAGGCCCATAATGAAAAACTGTTTTTT. Amino acid sequence: CASSQAHNEKLFF.

The chain has TRBV4-1 and TRBJ2-3; the D is unclear. V lost 4 bases and J 5 bases, leaving 16 bases between the germline ends. The CDR3 contains 15 residues. Per the germline V gene, CDR1 is MGHRA and CDR2 is YSYEKL. This CDR3 is CASSRRELAGDTQYF. Written as DNA, the CDR3 is TGCGCCAGCAGCCGTCGCGAATTGGCTGGAGATACGCAGTATTTT.

This sequence joins TRBV5-1 and TRBJ2-7; D may be TRBD1 or TRBD2 (5 bases each). The germline V and J ends were trimmed by 6 bases and 0 bases, with 10 bases remaining between them. The CDR3 has 13 residues. Germline values: CDR1 SGHRS, CDR2 YFSETQ. CDR3 in amino acids: CASTGPNSYEQYF. CDR3 DNA sequence: TGCGCCAGCACGGGACCGAACTCCTACGAGCAGTACTTC.

This chain joins TRBV6-5 and TRBJ1-2, with 9 nucleotides matching TRBD1. V shed 5 bases, J shed 6 bases, and the junction held 10 bases outside the gene matches. Germline CDR1 and CDR2: MNHEY and SVGAGI. The CDR3 length is 15 residues. The CDR3 DNA reads as TGTGCCAGCAGTCCCTACGCCGGGACAGGGAATGGCTACACCTTC. It specifies CASSPYAGTGNGYTF.

J is TRBJ2-7 and V is TRBV29-1, with 10 bases that match TRBD1. The CDR3 covers 14 residues. With V trimmed by 4 bases and J by 3 bases, 6 bases remained unmatched. In germline, CDR1 is SQVTM, CDR2 ANQGSEA. The CDR3 DNA is TGCAGCGTTGCCGGGACAGGGGTTTTCTACGAGCAGTACTTC. This gives the protein CSVAGTGVFYEQYF.

This clone occurred a few times. The chain carries TRBV11-2 and TRBJ2-4; D possibly uses TRBD1 or TRBD2 (5 bases each). The CDR3 has 14 amino acids. Germline CDR1 and CDR2: SGHAT and FQNNGV. Trimming took off 1 base at V and 9 bases at J, with 13 bases between the two ends. As DNA, the CDR3 is TGTGCCAGCAGCTTAGTCGGGGACGTAAGCATTCAGTACTTC. Encoded protein: CASSLVGDVSIQYF.

There are a few counts of this clone. The rearrangement joins TRBV5-6 to TRBJ2-1, with TRBD2 as a possible D gene (7 bases). This CDR3 region has 15 residues. V was trimmed by 6 bases and J by 0 bases, leaving 13 bases between them. Germline loops: CDR1 SGHDT, CDR2 YYEEEE. CDR3 sequence reads: CASTPGGLSYNEQFF. The CDR3 DNA is TGTGCCAGCACCCCCGGGGGGCTCTCCTACAATGAGCAGTTCTTC.

The V and J genes are TRBV4-1 and TRBJ1-2, with D possibly TRBD1 on 6 matching bases. V was trimmed by 0 bases and J by 8 bases, leaving 7 bases between them. The CDR3 is made up of 12 amino acids. Per the germline V gene, CDR1 is MGHRA and CDR2 is YSYEKL. The CDR3 is CASSQDGGGYTF. The CDR3 coding sequence is TGCGCCAGCAGCCAAGACGGGGGCGGCTACACCTTC.

The chain joins TRBV5-1 to TRBJ2-7, with 9 bases lining up with TRBD1. The CDR3 consists of 16 residues. Germline-derived CDR1 and CDR2 are SGHRS and YFSETQ. V dropped 0 bases and J dropped 3; count of bases not matched to a gene: 7. The CDR3 is CASSLDPTGGNYEQYF. The DNA for the CDR3 is TGCGCCAGCAGCTTGGACCCCACAGGGGGCAACTACGAGCAGTACTTC.

The V call is TRBV29-1, the J call TRBJ1-1; D not certain. Germline loops: CDR1 SQVTM, CDR2 ANQGSEA. Trimming took off 4 bases at V and 6 bases at J, with 15 bases between the two ends. The CDR3 covers 13 residues. This CDR3 reads CSVGYGHYSEAFF. DNA of the CDR3: TGCAGCGTTGGCTACGGCCATTACTCTGAAGCTTTCTTT.

This chain uses TRBV7-6 with TRBJ1-5; no firm D call. The V gene's germline CDR1 is SGHVS and CDR2 FNYEAQ. This CDR3 spans 15 amino acids. Between the trimmed V and J ends, which lost 1 base and 2 bases, there was a span of 9 bases. The CDR3 loop reads CASSLGGSGNQPQHF. The CDR3 bases are TGTGCCAGCAGCTTAGGTGGTTCCGGCAATCAGCCCCAGCATTTT.

This clone was counted only a few times. The rearrangement joins TRBV25-1 to TRBJ1-2; 8 nucleotides align to TRBD1. The CDR3 runs to 13 residues. The J segment lost 3 bases and the V segment lost 10 bases, leaving 7 bases of the junction unmatched. Looked up from germline, CDR1 is MGHDK and CDR2 is SYGVNS. This CDR3 reads CATTGVFDYGYTF. The DNA for the CDR3 is TGTGCCACGACAGGGGTCTTCGACTATGGCTACACCTTC.

Concerning this clone: This same CDR3 is encoded by further DNA sequences in the sample. The V call is TRBV29-1, the J call TRBJ1-1; no clear D. V dropped 3 bases and J dropped 0 bases, with 8 bases sitting between them. The CDR3 totals 13 residues. From germline, CDR1 is SQVTM and CDR2 ANQGSEA. CDR3 amino acids: CSVDRVLNTEAFF. In DNA, the CDR3 is TGCAGCGTTGACAGAGTTCTGAACACTGAAGCTTTCTTT. Full variable domain (remainder filled in from reference TRBV29-1 and TRBJ1-1): SAVISQKPSRDICQRGTSLTIQCQVDSQVTMMFWYRQQPGQSLTLIATANQGSEATYESGFVIDKFPISRPNLTFSTLTVSNMSPEDSSIYLCSVDRVLNTEAFFGQGTRLTVV.

Only a few counts were recorded for this clone. The chain employs TRBV6-5 and TRBJ1-5; D ambiguous. Germline V CDR1 and CDR2: MNHEY, SVGAGI. V was shortened by 2 bases and J by 0 bases, with 2 bases between the two germline ends. The CDR3 is 13 amino acids. This CDR3 is CASSYGSNQPQHF. The CDR3, as DNA: TGTGCCAGCAGTTACGGTAGCAATCAGCCCCAGCATTTT.

The rearrangement uses TRBV15 and TRBJ2-1, with D possibly being TRBD1 (6 bases). The germline V and J ends were trimmed by 0 bases and 8 bases, with 17 bases remaining between them. The CDR3 spans 16 residues. Per germline, CDR1 LNHNV and CDR2 YYDKDF (reference sequence). CDR3 sequence (DNA): TGTGCCACCAGCAGAGAATTTGCGGCAGGGGTAGATGAGCAGTTCTTC. Translated, it gives CATSREFAAGVDEQFF.